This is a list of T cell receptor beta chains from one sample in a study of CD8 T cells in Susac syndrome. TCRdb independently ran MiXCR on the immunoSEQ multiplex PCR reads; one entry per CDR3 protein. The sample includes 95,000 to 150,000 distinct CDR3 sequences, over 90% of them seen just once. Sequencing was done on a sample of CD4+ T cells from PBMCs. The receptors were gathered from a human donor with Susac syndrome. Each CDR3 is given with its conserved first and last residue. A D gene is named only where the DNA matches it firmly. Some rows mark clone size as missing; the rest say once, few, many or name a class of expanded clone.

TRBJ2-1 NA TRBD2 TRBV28 TGTGCCAGCAGTCCCAGCGGGACCCGCTCCTACAATGAGCAGTTCTTC CASSPSGTRSYNEQFF
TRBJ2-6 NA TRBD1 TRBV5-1 TGCGCCAGCACTCCGAGACAGGGCAATGGGGCCAACGTCCTGACTTTC CASTPRQGNGANVLTF
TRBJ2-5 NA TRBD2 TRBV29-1 TGCAGCGCGCGACTAGCGGGGGAGGGGACCCAGTACTTC CSARLAGEGTQYF
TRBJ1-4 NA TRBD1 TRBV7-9 TGTGCCAGCAGCCGTTCCGGGACAGCTAATGAAAAACTGTTTTTT CASSRSGTANEKLFF
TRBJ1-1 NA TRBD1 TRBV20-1 TGCAGTGCCGGACAGGGGGCGCTGAACACTGAAGCTTTCTTT CSAGQGALNTEAFF
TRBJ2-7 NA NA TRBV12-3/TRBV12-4 TGTGCCAGCAGCCGGGACGCCTACGAGCAGTACTTC CASSRDAYEQYF
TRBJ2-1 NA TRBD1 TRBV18 TGTGCCAGCTCAGCGAACAGGGGGAATGAGCAGTTCTTC CASSANRGNEQFF
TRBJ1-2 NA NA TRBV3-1 TGTGCCAGCAGCCACGATGGACAGAGTGGTGGCTACACCTTC CASSHDGQSGGYTF
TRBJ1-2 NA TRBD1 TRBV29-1 TGCAGCGTGCGCCGGGACAGGGGTGTGGACTATGGCTACACCTTC CSVRRDRGVDYGYTF
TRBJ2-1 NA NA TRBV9 TGTGCCAGCAGCGCATTCCTAGCGCCTTCCTACAATGAGCAGTTCTTC CASSAFLAPSYNEQFF
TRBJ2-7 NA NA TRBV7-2 TGTGCCAGCAGCTTAGGAGGCCTATCCTACGAGCAGTACTTC CASSLGGLSYEQYF
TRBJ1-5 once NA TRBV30 TGTGCCTGGAGTGGACAGGAGGATCAGCCCCAGCATTTT CAWSGQEDQPQHF
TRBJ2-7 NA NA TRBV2 TGTGCCAGCAGTGTTCACTACGAGCAGTACTTC CASSVHYEQYF
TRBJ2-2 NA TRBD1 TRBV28 TGTGCCATCGACAGGGAAGGGGAGCTGTTTTTT CAIDREGELFF
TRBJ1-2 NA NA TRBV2 TGTGCCAGCAGTGAAAATCGACAGTCCCCCGCGGGCTACACCTTC CASSENRQSPAGYTF
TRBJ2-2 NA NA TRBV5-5 TGTGCCAGCACCCCCTGGGGGAAGAACACCGGGGAGCTGTTTTTT CASTPWGKNTGELFF
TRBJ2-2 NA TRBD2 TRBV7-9 TGTGCCTCTCAGGGACTAGCGGGGAACACCGGGGAGCTGTTTTTT CASQGLAGNTGELFF
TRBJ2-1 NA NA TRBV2 TGTGCCAGCAACAGCATCAATGAGCAGTTCTTC CASNSINEQFF
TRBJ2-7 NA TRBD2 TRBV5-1 TGCGCCAGCAGCTCGTTAGCGGGAGCAAACGAGCAGTACTTC CASSSLAGANEQYF
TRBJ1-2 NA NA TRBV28 TGTGCCAGCAGTTTTCTTAACTATGGCTACACCTTC CASSFLNYGYTF
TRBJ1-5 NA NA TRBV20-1 TGCAGTGCTAGAGATCCCGGAAGCAATCAGCCCCAGCATTTT CSARDPGSNQPQHF
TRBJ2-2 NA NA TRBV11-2 TGTGCCAGCAGGACTCGGGGGGAGCTGTTTTTT CASRTRGELFF
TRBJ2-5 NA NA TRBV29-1 TGCAGCGTCCAACCCTGGGTAGGGGAGACCCAGTACTTC CSVQPWVGETQYF
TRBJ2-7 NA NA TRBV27 TGTGCCAGCAGTTTCTTTGGGGCCAACTCCTACGAGCAGTACTTC CASSFFGANSYEQYF
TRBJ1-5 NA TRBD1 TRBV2 TGTGCCAGCAGTTGGGGACAGGGGGAAGATCAGCCCCAGCATTTT CASSWGQGEDQPQHF
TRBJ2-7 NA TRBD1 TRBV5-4 TGTGCCAGCAGCTTTGACAGGGGAAACGAGCAGTACTTC CASSFDRGNEQYF
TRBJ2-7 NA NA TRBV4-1 TGCGCCAGCAGCCAAGACAATTGGGGGACGAAGAGCTACGAGCAGTACTTC CASSQDNWGTKSYEQYF
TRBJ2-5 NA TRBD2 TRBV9 TGTGCCAGCAGCGTGGATAGCGGGAGGGGAGAGACCCAGTACTTC CASSVDSGRGETQYF
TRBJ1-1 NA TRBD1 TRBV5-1 TGCGCCAGCAGCTCCCAGGGGGCGCGGACTGAAGCTTTCTTT CASSSQGARTEAFF
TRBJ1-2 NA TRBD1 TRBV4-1 TGCGCCAGCAGCCAAGAGGGACAGGGTAACTATGGCTACACCTTC CASSQEGQGNYGYTF
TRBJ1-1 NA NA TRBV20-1 TGCAGTGCTAGAGCGAGACACCAGAACACTGAAGCTTTCTTT CSARARHQNTEAFF
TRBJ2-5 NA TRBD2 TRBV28 TGTGCCAGCAGTTTTCAGCGAGCGGGAGTGGGAGAGACCCAGTACTTC CASSFQRAGVGETQYF
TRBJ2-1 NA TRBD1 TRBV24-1 TGTGCCACCAGTGACAGGGACAGGGGCGTGCAGTTCTTC CATSDRDRGVQFF
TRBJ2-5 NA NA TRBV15 TGTGCCACCAGCAGAGATACGAGGGGACAAGAGACCCAGTACTTC CATSRDTRGQETQYF
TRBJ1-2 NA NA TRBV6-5 TGTGCCAGCAGTCGGGCAGCAGGGAACTATGGCTACACCTTC CASSRAAGNYGYTF
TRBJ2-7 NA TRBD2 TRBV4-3 TGCGCCAGCAGCCAAGGACTAGCGGCCCCCTACGAGCAGTACTTC CASSQGLAAPYEQYF
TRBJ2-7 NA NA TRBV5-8 TGTGCCAGCAGCTTGTTGGTCTACGAGCAGTACTTC CASSLLVYEQYF
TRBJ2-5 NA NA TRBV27 TGTGCCAGCAGTCGGCAATTCCAGGGTAGCCAAGAGACCCAGTACTTC CASSRQFQGSQETQYF
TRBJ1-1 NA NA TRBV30 TGTGCCTGGAGTGTTATAGGCCGGTCGGTTGGCACTGAAGCTTTCTTT CAWSVIGRSVGTEAFF
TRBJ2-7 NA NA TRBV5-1 TGCGCCAGCAGCTTGGCCGAGTCTTACCTGGACACCTACGAGCAGTACTTC CASSLAESYLDTYEQYF
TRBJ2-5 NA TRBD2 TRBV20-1 TGCAGTGCTAGAGCCCCCCTAGCGGGTGGGGGAGAGACCCAGTACTTC CSARAPLAGGGETQYF
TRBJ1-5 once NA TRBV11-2 TGTGCCAGCAGCTTAGATCAGACAGCTAATCAGCCCCAGCATTTT CASSLDQTANQPQHF
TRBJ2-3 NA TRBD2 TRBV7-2 TGTGCCAGCAGCTTGGTAGCGGGAGAAGATACGCAGTATTTT CASSLVAGEDTQYF
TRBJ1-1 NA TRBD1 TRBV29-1 TGCAGTACCGGGACAGCGAACACTGAAGCTTTCTTT CSTGTANTEAFF
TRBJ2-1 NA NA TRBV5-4 TGTGCCAGCAGCTTGGATTCGTGGCCACATTACAATGAGCAGTTCTTC CASSLDSWPHYNEQFF
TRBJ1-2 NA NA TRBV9 TGTGCCAGCAGCCCAGCCCTCGGGGGGCTCTATGGCTACACCTTC CASSPALGGLYGYTF
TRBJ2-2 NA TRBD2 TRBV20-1 TGCAGTGCCCCCGGGACTAGCGGGAGGACCGGGGAGCTGTTTTTT CSAPGTSGRTGELFF
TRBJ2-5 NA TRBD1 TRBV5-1 TGCGCCAGCAGCTCAGGACAGGGAGGAGAGACCCAGTACTTC CASSSGQGGETQYF
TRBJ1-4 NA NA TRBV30 TGTGCCTGGAGTATGGTGGGGGAGGATGAAAAACTGTTTTTT CAWSMVGEDEKLFF
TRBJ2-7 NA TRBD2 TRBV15 TGTGCCACCAGCAGAGATCTTGTGGGGACAGCAGGACTAGCGGGACTCTCCTACGAGCAGTACTTC CATSRDLVGTAGLAGLSYEQYF
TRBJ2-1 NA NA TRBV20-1 TGCAGTGCTAGATCGAGATACAATGAGCAGTTCTTC CSARSRYNEQFF
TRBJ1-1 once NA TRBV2 TGTGCCAGCAAAGCCCCCCGGGGCACTGAAGCTTTCTTT CASKAPRGTEAFF
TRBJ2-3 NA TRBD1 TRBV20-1 TGCAGTGCTACCGAAATTGGGACAGGGGGCACAGATACGCAGTATTTT CSATEIGTGGTDTQYF
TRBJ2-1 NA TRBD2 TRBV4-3 TGCGCCAGCAGCCAAGAAATAGCGGGAGCAGGGGAGCAGTTCTTC CASSQEIAGAGEQFF
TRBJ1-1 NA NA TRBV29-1 TGCAGCGTTGAAGTCACCATGAACACTGAAGCTTTCTTT CSVEVTMNTEAFF
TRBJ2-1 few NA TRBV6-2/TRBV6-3 TGTGCCAGCAGTCTAGACTACTACAATGAGCAGTTCTTC CASSLDYYNEQFF
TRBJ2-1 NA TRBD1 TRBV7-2 TGTGCCAGCAGCTTACAGGGGGCTTACAATGAGCAGTTCTTC CASSLQGAYNEQFF